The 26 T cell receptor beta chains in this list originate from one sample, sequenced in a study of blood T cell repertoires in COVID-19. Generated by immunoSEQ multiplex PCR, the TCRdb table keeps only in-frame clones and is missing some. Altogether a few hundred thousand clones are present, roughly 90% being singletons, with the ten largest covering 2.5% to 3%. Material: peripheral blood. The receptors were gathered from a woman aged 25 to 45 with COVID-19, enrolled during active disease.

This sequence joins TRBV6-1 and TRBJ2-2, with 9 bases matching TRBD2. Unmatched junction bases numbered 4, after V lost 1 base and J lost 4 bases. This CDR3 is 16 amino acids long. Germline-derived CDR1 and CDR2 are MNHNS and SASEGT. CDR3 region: CASSEVSGRSTGELFF. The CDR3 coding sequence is TGTGCCAGCAGTGAAGTTAGCGGGAGAAGCACCGGGGAGCTGTTTTTT.

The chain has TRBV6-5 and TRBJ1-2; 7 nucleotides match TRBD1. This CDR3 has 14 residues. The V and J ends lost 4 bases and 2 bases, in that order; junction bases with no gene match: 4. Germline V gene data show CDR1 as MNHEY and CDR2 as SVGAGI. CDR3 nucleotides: TGTGCCAGCAGTTCCGACAGGGCCAACTATGGCTACACCTTC. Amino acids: CASSSDRANYGYTF.

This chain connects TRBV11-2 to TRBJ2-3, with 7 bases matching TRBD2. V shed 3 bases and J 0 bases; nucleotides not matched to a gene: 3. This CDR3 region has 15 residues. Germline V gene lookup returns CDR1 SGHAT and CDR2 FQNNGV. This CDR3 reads CASSLGLSSTDTQYF. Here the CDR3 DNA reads TGTGCCAGCAGCTTGGGACTAAGTAGCACAGATACGCAGTATTTT.

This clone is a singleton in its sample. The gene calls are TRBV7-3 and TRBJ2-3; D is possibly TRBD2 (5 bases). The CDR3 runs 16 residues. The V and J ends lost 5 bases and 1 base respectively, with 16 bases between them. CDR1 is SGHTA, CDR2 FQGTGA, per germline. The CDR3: CASSLGLPGGTDTQYF. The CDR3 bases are TGTGCCAGCAGCCTCGGACTTCCCGGGGGCACAGATACGCAGTATTTT.

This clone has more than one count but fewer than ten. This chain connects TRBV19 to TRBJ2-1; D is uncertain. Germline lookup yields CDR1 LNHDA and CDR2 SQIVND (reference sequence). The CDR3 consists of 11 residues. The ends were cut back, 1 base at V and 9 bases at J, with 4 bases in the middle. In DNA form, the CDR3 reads TGTGCCAGTAGTATAGCGGTTGAGCAGTTCTTC. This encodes CASSIAVEQFF.

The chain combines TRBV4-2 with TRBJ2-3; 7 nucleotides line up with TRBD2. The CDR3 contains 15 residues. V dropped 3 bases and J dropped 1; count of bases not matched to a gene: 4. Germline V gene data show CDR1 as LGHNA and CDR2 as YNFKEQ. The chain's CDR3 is CASSQGEGGTDTQYF. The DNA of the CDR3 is TGTGCCAGCAGCCAGGGGGAGGGTGGCACAGATACGCAGTATTTT.

CDR3 in amino acids: CASSLESAEAFF. The CDR3 nucleotides are TGCGCCAGCAGCTTGGAGTCAGCTGAAGCTTTCTTT. The chain recombines TRBV5-1 with TRBJ1-1; D remains unclear. The CDR3 loop spans 12 amino acids. Trimming stripped 0 bases from V and 6 bases from J, with 6 bases between. Per the germline V gene, CDR1 is SGHRS and CDR2 is YFSETQ.

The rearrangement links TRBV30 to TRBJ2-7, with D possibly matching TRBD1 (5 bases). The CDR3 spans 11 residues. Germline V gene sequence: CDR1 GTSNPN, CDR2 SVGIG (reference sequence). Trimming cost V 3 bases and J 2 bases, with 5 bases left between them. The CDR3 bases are TGTGCCTGGAGACAGGCCTACGAGCAGTACTTC. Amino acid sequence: CAWRQAYEQYF.

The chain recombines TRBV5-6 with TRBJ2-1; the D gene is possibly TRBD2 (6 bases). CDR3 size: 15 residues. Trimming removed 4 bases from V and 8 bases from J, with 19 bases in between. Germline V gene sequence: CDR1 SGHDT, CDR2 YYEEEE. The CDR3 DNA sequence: TGTGCCAGCAGCCGGGCCGGGACTCCATGGGATGAGCAGTTCTTC. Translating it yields CASSRAGTPWDEQFF. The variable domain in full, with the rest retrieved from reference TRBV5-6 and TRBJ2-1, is DAGVTQSPTHLIKTRGQQVTLRCSPKSGHDTVSWYQQALGQGPQFIFQYYEEEERQRGNFPDRFSGHQFPNYSSELNVNALLLGDSALYLCASSRAGTPWDEQFFGPGTRLTVL.

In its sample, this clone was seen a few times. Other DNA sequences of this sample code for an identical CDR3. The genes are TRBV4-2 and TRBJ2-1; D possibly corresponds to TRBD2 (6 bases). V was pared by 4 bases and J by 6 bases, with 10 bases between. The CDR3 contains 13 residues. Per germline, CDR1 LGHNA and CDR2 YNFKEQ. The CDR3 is CASSRTSSNEQFF. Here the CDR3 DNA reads TGTGCCAGCAGCCGAACTAGCAGCAATGAGCAGTTCTTC.

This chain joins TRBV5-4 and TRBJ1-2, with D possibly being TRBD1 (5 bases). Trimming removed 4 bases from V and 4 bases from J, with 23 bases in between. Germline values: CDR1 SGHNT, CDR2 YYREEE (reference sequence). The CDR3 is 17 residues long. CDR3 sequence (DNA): TGTGCCAGCAGCCCCCGTGGAGGGCGACAGTCACCCTATGGCTACACCTTC. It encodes CASSPRGGRQSPYGYTF.

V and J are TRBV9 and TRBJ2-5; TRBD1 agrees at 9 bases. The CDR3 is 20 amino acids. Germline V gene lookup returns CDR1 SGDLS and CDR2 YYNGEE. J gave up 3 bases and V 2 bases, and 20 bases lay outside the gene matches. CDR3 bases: TGTGCCAGCAGCGTTGGGAAAACAGGGGGCAAAGGTGTTGGGGAAGAGACCCAGTACTTC. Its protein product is CASSVGKTGGKGVGEETQYF.

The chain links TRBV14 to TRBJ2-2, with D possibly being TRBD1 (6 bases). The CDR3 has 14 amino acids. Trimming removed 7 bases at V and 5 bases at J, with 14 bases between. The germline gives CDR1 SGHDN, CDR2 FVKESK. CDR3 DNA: TGTGCCAGCATGACACAGGGAACGACCGGGGAGCTGTTTTTT. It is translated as CASMTQGTTGELFF.

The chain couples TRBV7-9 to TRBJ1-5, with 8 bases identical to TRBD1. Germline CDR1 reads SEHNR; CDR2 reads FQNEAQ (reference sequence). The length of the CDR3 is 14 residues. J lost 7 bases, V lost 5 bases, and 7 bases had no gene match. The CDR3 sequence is CASSPGTGGQPQHF. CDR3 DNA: TGTGCCAGCAGCCCCGGGACAGGAGGACAGCCCCAGCATTTT.

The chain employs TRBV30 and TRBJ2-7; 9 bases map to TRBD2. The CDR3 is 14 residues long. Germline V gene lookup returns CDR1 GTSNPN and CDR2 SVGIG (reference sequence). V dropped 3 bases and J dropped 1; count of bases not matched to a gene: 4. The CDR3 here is CAWRIAGASYEQYF. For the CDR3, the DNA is TGTGCCTGGAGAATAGCGGGAGCTTCCTACGAGCAGTACTTC. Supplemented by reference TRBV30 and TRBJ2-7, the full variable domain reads SQTIHQWPATLVQPVGSPLSLECTVEGTSNPNLYWYRQAAGRGLQLLFYSVGIGQISSEVPQNLSASRPQDRQFILSSKKLLLSDSGFYLCAWRIAGASYEQYFGPGTRLTVT.

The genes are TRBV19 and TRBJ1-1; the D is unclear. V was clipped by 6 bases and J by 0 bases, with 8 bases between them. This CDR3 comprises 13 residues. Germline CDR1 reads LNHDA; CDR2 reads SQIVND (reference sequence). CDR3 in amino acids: CASSGSMNTEAFF. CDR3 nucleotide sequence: TGTGCCAGTAGCGGGTCCATGAACACTGAAGCTTTCTTT.

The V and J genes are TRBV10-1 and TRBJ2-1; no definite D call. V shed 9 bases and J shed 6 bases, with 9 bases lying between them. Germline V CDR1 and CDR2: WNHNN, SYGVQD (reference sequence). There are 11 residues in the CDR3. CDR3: CASKPPNEQFF. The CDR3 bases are TGCGCCAGTAAGCCCCCCAATGAGCAGTTCTTC.

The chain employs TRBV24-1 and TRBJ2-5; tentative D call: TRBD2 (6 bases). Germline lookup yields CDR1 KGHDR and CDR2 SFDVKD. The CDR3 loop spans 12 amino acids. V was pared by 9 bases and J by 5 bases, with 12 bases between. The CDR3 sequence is CATGGFGETQYF. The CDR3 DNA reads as TGTGCCACCGGGGGGTTCGGGGAGACCCAGTACTTC.

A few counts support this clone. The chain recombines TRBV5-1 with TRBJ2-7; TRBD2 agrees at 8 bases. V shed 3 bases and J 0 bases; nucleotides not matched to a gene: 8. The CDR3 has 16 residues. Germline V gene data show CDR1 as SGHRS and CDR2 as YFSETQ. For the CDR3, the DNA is TGCGCCAGCAGCTCGCTTTTAGCGGGGAGCTCCTACGAGCAGTACTTC. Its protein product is CASSSLLAGSSYEQYF.

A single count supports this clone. The CDR3 loop is CASSSPQAYEQYF. Written as DNA, the CDR3 is TGTGCCAGCAGCTCTCCCCAGGCCTACGAGCAGTACTTC. The chain couples TRBV5-6 to TRBJ2-7; D is unresolved. This CDR3 contains 13 residues. CDR1 is SGHDT, CDR2 YYEEEE, per germline. Trimming stripped 3 bases from V and 2 bases from J, with 9 bases between.

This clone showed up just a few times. This CDR3 is CASSTSGTSGRQTGELFF. The CDR3 DNA reads TGTGCCAGCAGCACGAGTGGGACTAGCGGGAGACAAACCGGGGAGCTGTTTTTT. This sequence joins TRBV7-2 and TRBJ2-2; the match to TRBD2 covers 14 bases. CDR1 is SGHTA, CDR2 FQGNSA, per germline. J was trimmed by 5 bases and V by 5 bases; bases with no gene match: 10. The CDR3 runs 18 residues.

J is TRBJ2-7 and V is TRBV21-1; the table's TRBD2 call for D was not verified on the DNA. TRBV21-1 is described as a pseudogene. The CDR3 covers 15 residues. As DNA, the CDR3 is TGTGCCAGCAGGACGCGCGGGAGGGATTCTTACGAGCAGTACTTC. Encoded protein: CASRTRGRDSYEQYF.

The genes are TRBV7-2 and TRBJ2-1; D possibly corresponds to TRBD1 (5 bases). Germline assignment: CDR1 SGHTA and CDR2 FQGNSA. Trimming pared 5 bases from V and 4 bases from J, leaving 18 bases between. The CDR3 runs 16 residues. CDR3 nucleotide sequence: TGTGCCAGCAGCCCACGAGTTGGCAGGGCTTACAATGAGCAGTTCTTC. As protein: CASSPRVGRAYNEQFF.

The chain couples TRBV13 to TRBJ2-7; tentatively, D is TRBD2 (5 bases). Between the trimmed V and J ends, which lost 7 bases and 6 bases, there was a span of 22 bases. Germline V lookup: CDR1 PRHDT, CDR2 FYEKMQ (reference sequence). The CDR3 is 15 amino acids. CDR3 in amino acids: CASIRRAGNQGEQYF. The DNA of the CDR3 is TGTGCCAGCATCCGACGGGCGGGCAATCAAGGCGAGCAGTACTTC.

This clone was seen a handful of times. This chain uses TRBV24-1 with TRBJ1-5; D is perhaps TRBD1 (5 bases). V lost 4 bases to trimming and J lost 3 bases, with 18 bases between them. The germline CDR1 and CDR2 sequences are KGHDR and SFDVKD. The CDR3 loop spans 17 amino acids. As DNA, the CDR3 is TGTGCCACCAGTGAACATGCGAGGGGAGGCTTCAATCAGCCCCAGCATTTT. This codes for CATSEHARGGFNQPQHF.

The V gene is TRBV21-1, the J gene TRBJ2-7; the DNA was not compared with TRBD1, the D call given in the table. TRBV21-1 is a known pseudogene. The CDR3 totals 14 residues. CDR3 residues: CASNGQGAPYEQYF. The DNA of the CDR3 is TGTGCCAGCAACGGACAGGGGGCGCCCTACGAGCAGTACTTC.